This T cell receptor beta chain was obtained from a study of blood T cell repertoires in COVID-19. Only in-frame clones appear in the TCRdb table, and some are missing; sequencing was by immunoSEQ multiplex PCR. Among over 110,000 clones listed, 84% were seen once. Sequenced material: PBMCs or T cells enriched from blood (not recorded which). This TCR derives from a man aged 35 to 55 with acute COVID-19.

The CDR3: CASVYRGGTEAFF. DNA of the CDR3: TGTGCCAGCGTTTACAGGGGTGGCACTGAAGCTTTCTTT. This chain links TRBV12-3 or TRBV12-4 with TRBJ1-1; 7 bases are a match to TRBD1. The CDR3 extends over 13 amino acids. Unmatched junction bases numbered 7, after V lost 8 bases and J lost 4 bases.